Below are 15 T cell receptor beta chains sequenced from a single sample in a study of blood T cell repertoires in COVID-19. Repertoires were generated with immunoSEQ multiplex PCR, while TCRdb's copy carries only in-frame clones and drops some. The table has some 350,000 clones, 80% to 90% seen once; the top ten hold over 0.95%. Source material: PBMCs or T cells enriched from blood (not recorded which). These receptors all come from a man aged 18 to 30 who had recovered from COVID-19.

J is TRBJ2-1 and V is TRBV28; D possibly corresponds to TRBD1 (5 bases). In germline, CDR1 is MDHEN, CDR2 SYDVKM. The CDR3 has 14 amino acids. Trimming stripped 8 bases from V and 0 bases from J, with 11 bases between. CDR3 region: CASLLQGSYNEQFF. For the CDR3, the DNA is TGTGCCAGCCTCCTGCAGGGCTCCTACAATGAGCAGTTCTTC.

The chain links TRBV5-1 to TRBJ1-6, with D perhaps matching TRBD1 (5 bases). V shed 4 bases and J shed 9 bases, with 17 bases lying between them. The CDR3 has 15 residues. Germline CDR1 SGHRS, CDR2 YFSETQ. The CDR3, as DNA: TGCGCCAGCAGCCCAGACAGTTTGATGTCTTCACCCCTCCACTTT. It yields the protein CASSPDSLMSSPLHF.

This clone has a handful of counts. This chain uses TRBV7-2 with TRBJ2-7, with a weak D call TRBD2 (5 bases). The CDR3 length is 11 residues. Looked up from germline, CDR1 is SGHTA and CDR2 is FQGNSA. V lost 4 bases to trimming and J lost 6 bases, with 7 bases between them. CDR3 DNA: TGTGCCAGCAGCTCTAGCATCGAGCAGTACTTC. Residues: CASSSSIEQYF.

The chain carries TRBV19 and TRBJ2-2; 12 nucleotides line up with TRBD2. The CDR3 extends over 16 amino acids. CDR1 and CDR2 from the germline V gene are LNHDA and SQIVND (reference sequence). The ends lost 5 bases at V and 1 base at J; junction bases unmatched: 2. The CDR3 here is CASSPLAGGNTGELFF. The CDR3 DNA is TGTGCCAGTAGTCCACTAGCGGGGGGGAACACCGGGGAGCTGTTTTTT.

This chain connects TRBV19 to TRBJ2-1; D is ambiguous. CDR3 length equals 15 residues. The ends were cut back, 3 bases at V and 4 bases at J, with 13 bases in the middle. Per germline, CDR1 LNHDA and CDR2 SQIVND (reference sequence). The CDR3, as DNA: TGTGCCAGTAGTATTTCGGGTTTTCTGTACAATGAGCAGTTCTTC. Its translation is CASSISGFLYNEQFF. Combining the CDR3 with reference TRBV19 and TRBJ2-1 gives the whole variable domain DGGITQSPKYLFRKEGQNVTLSCEQNLNHDAMYWYRQDPGQGLRLIYYSQIVNDFQKGDIAEGYSVSREKKESFPLTVTSAQKNPTAFYLCASSISGFLYNEQFFGPGTRLTVL.

This chain links TRBV3-1 (or the pseudogene TRBV3-2) with TRBJ1-3; 10 nucleotides agree with TRBD1. CDR1 is LGHDT and CDR2 is YNNKEL in the germline V gene (reference sequence). The length of the CDR3 is 17 residues. Unmatched junction bases numbered 6, after V lost 0 bases and J lost 4 bases. The CDR3 reads CASSQESGTGAGNTIYF. In DNA, the CDR3 is TGTGCCAGCAGCCAAGAATCCGGGACAGGGGCGGGAAACACCATATATTTT.

This clone was seen once. The rearrangement links TRBV29-1 to TRBJ2-7; D may be TRBD1 (6 bases). Germline lookup yields CDR1 SQVTM and CDR2 ANQGSEA. The CDR3 covers 13 residues. Between the trimmed V and J ends, which lost 6 bases and 1 base, there was a span of 13 bases. CDR3 sequence (DNA): TGCAGCGTCAAACAGGGAGAATCCTACGAGCAGTACTTC. This gives the protein CSVKQGESYEQYF.

The gene calls are TRBV7-9 and TRBJ1-2; a possible D gene is TRBD1 (6 bases). CDR3 length: 12 amino acids. The germline gives CDR1 SEHNR, CDR2 FQNEAQ (reference sequence). Trimming shortened V by 3 bases and J by 9 bases, and 11 bases separated the two germline ends. Written as DNA, the CDR3 is TGTGCCAGCAGCTTGGACAGACGGCGCTACACCTTC. This translates into CASSLDRRRYTF.

This clone has only a few counts. V usage is TRBV19 and J usage is TRBJ2-7, with 9 bases fitting TRBD1. The ends lost 6 bases at V and 3 bases at J; junction bases unmatched: 12. CDR3 size: 16 residues. Germline values: CDR1 LNHDA, CDR2 SQIVND (reference sequence). The CDR3 protein is CASSKTPGQGIYEQYF. DNA of the CDR3: TGTGCCAGTAGCAAAACTCCGGGACAGGGCATCTACGAGCAGTACTTC.

CDR3 in DNA: TGTGCCACCAGTGATTTAGTACGACAAAACACCACAGGGGGCGATATTGGTATTAATGAAAAACTGTTTTTT. Translating it yields CATSDLVRQNTTGGDIGINEKLFF. J is TRBJ1-4 and V is TRBV24-1; 9 bases map to TRBD1. Trimming cost V 1 base and J 4 bases; bases outside gene matches: 27. The CDR3 consists of 24 residues. Germline assignment: CDR1 KGHDR and CDR2 SFDVKD.

This chain joins TRBV19 and TRBJ1-6; TRBD1 agrees at 8 bases. J was trimmed by 10 bases and V by 6 bases; bases with no gene match: 8. The CDR3 totals 14 residues. CDR1 is LNHDA and CDR2 is SQIVND in the germline V gene (reference sequence). CDR3 in DNA: TGTGCCAGTAGCCGGACAGGGACAATCTCACCCCTCCACTTT. The encoded protein is CASSRTGTISPLHF. Looking up the rest from reference TRBV19 and TRBJ1-6 gives the full variable domain: DGGITQSPKYLFRKEGQNVTLSCEQNLNHDAMYWYRQDPGQGLRLIYYSQIVNDFQKGDIAEGYSVSREKKESFPLTVTSAQKNPTAFYLCASSRTGTISPLHFGNGTRLTVT.

J is TRBJ2-7 and V is TRBV21-1; TRBD2 is the table's D call, not checked against the DNA. TRBV21-1 is described as a pseudogene. This CDR3 region has 17 residues. The CDR3 DNA reads TGTGCCAGCAGCAAAGGTGGGACTAGCGGGACCTCCTACGAGCAGTACTTC. Amino acids: CASSKGGTSGTSYEQYF.

Concerning this clone: Other DNA sequences within the sample encode an identical CDR3. The rearrangement joins TRBV11-3 to TRBJ1-1, with D unresolved. Trimming cost V 0 bases and J 2 bases, with 4 bases left between them. Germline V gene data show CDR1 as SGHNT and CDR2 as YENEEA. The CDR3 contains 13 residues. The CDR3 nucleotides are TGTGCCAGCAGCTTAGAGGCCAACACTGAAGCTTTCTTT. Residues: CASSLEANTEAFF.

The V call is TRBV10-2, the J call TRBJ1-2; 8 positions match TRBD1. Germline assignment: CDR1 WSHSY and CDR2 SAAADI. Losses at the gene ends were 5 bases for V and 8 bases for J; bases not matched to a gene: 10. The CDR3 is 14 amino acids. This CDR3 reads CASSSQGALKGYTF. CDR3 nucleotide sequence: TGCGCCAGCAGTTCCCAGGGGGCGCTAAAAGGCTACACCTTC.

This chain connects TRBV3-1 (or the pseudogene TRBV3-2) to TRBJ1-1, with a weak D call TRBD1 (6 bases). With 4 bases removed from V and 2 bases from J, the gap between germline ends came to 14 bases. This CDR3 contains 15 residues. Germline assignment: CDR1 LGHDT and CDR2 YNNKEL (reference sequence). In DNA form, the CDR3 reads TGTGCCAGCAGCCCAGCGGACAGCAGAAACACTGAAGCTTTCTTT. Translating it yields CASSPADSRNTEAFF.